Below, 25 T cell receptor beta chains from the same sample are listed, as sequenced in a study of blood T cell repertoires in COVID-19. Using immunoSEQ multiplex PCR, the repertoire was profiled, and TCRdb retains in-frame clones only, with some absent. The repertoire holds approximately 150,000 clones, with 70% to 90% as singletons. The sequenced sample consisted of peripheral blood. These receptor sequences come from a human donor in a cohort sampled during active COVID-19.

This rearrangement joins TRBV19 to TRBJ2-1, with 9 bases matching TRBD1. Germline CDR1 is LNHDA and CDR2 is SQIVND (reference sequence). This CDR3 region has 13 residues. The V segment lost 5 bases and the J segment 10 bases; nucleotides outside the gene matches: 6. The CDR3 nucleotides read TGTGCCAGTAGTCAGGACAGGGGATTCGAGCAGTTCTTC. Its protein is CASSQDRGFEQFF. Full variable domain (outside the CDR3, taken from reference TRBV19 and TRBJ2-1): DGGITQSPKYLFRKEGQNVTLSCEQNLNHDAMYWYRQDPGQGLRLIYYSQIVNDFQKGDIAEGYSVSREKKESFPLTVTSAQKNPTAFYLCASSQDRGFEQFFGPGTRLTVL.

This rearrangement joins TRBV19 to TRBJ2-7, with a possible D match to TRBD2 (6 bases). The length of the CDR3 is 13 residues. Germline lookup yields CDR1 LNHDA and CDR2 SQIVND (reference sequence). Trimming shortened V by 5 bases and J by 2 bases, and 10 bases separated the two germline ends. The CDR3 spells CASSLGGTYEQYF. CDR3 in DNA: TGTGCCAGTAGTCTAGGCGGGACCTACGAGCAGTACTTC.

The chain joins TRBV7-7 to TRBJ2-2, with 8 bases aligning to TRBD1. This CDR3 region has 15 residues. After removal of 5 bases from V and 1 base from J, the junction contained 3 bases not matched to a gene. Germline V gives CDR1 SSHAT, CDR2 FNYEAQ (reference sequence). CDR3 sequence: CASSPGTGNTGELFF. The CDR3 bases are TGTGCCAGCAGCCCGGGGACAGGGAACACCGGGGAGCTGTTTTTT.

The chain uses TRBV27 and TRBJ1-6, with 9 bases aligning to TRBD1. The CDR3 is 16 amino acids. Germline V gene sequence: CDR1 MNHEY, CDR2 SMNVEV (reference sequence). The V segment lost 7 bases and the J segment 10 bases; nucleotides outside the gene matches: 14. CDR3 sequence: CASTSSTGQGGSPLHF. CDR3 DNA: TGTGCCAGCACCTCGAGCACGGGACAGGGCGGGTCACCCCTCCACTTT.

This clone appeared once. V usage is TRBV6-1 and J usage is TRBJ1-6, with D maybe TRBD1 (5 bases). The V gene lost 1 base and the J gene lost 5 bases, with 15 bases spanning the gap. CDR3 size: 17 residues. Germline CDR1 MNHNS, CDR2 SASEGT. The CDR3 DNA follows: TGTGCCAGCAGTGAAGGCAGACAGAACAAAAATAATTCACCCCTCCACTTT. Translation gives CASSEGRQNKNNSPLHF.

This clone is a singleton in its sample. The chain has TRBV7-2 and TRBJ1-5, with D perhaps TRBD1 (5 bases). Germline CDR1 SGHTA, CDR2 FQGNSA. The CDR3 runs to 17 residues. V lost 1 base, J lost 7 bases, and 20 bases lay in between. CDR3 in amino acids: CASSLVSLGGAGQPQHF. The CDR3 coding sequence is TGTGCCAGCAGCTTAGTGTCGTTGGGAGGGGCAGGGCAGCCCCAGCATTTT.

This clone appeared a single time. V gene TRBV21-1 combines with J gene TRBJ2-5; the table gives TRBD2 as D, unverified against the DNA. TRBV21-1 is noted as a pseudogene. The length of the CDR3 is 11 residues. The CDR3 protein is CASREAKTQYF. The CDR3 DNA follows: TGTGCCAGCAGAGAAGCGAAGACCCAGTACTTC.

The chain combines TRBV16 with TRBJ2-1, with TRBD2 identical over 11 bases. CDR1 is KGHSY and CDR2 is FQNENV in the germline V gene. The CDR3 length is 16 residues. V lost 7 bases, J lost 2 bases, and 7 bases stayed unmatched. The CDR3 DNA follows: TGTGCCAGCATCGGTAGCGGGAGGGCCGCCTACAATGAGCAGTTCTTC. It is translated as CASIGSGRAAYNEQFF.

The V and J genes are TRBV6-5 and TRBJ2-7; 10 bases are shared with TRBD1. Trimming removed 8 bases from V and 3 bases from J; junction bases left unmatched: 7. The CDR3 spans 14 residues. Germline-derived CDR1 and CDR2 are MNHEY and SVGAGI. CDR3 in amino acids: CASLPGTGDYEQYF. Here the CDR3 DNA reads TGTGCCAGCCTACCAGGGACAGGGGACTACGAGCAGTACTTC.

This clone was observed a single time. This rearrangement joins TRBV7-2 to TRBJ2-7, with TRBD1 matching over 9 bases. V dropped 6 bases and J dropped 2; count of bases not matched to a gene: 5. Germline V gene data show CDR1 as SGHTA and CDR2 as FQGNSA. The CDR3 is made up of 14 amino acids. Here the CDR3 reads CASSQDRGAYEQYF. The CDR3 region has the DNA TGTGCCAGCAGTCAAGACAGGGGGGCCTACGAGCAGTACTTC. Supplemented by reference TRBV7-2 and TRBJ2-7, the full variable domain reads GAGVSQSPSNKVTEKGKDVELRCDPISGHTALYWYRQSLGQGLEFLIYFQGNSAPDKSGLPSDRFSAERTGGSVSTLTIQRTQQEDSAVYLCASSQDRGAYEQYFGPGTRLTVT.

The chain is built from TRBV2 and TRBJ1-2; 8 bases agree with TRBD1. The junction had 9 bases not matched to a gene; V was cut back by 7 bases and J by 5 bases. The CDR3 sequence is 14 residues long. The germline V gene has CDR1 SNHLY and CDR2 FYNNEI. The CDR3 protein is CASIGQGIWYGYTF. The CDR3 nucleotides are TGTGCCAGCATCGGACAGGGTATATGGTATGGCTACACCTTC.

This chain joins TRBV7-2 and TRBJ1-5, with TRBD1 matching over 7 bases. The germline V gene encodes CDR1 SGHTA and CDR2 FQGNSA. This CDR3 is 14 amino acids long. V trimming: 2 bases; J trimming: 6 bases; junction bases outside the gene matches: 4. The CDR3 reads CASSLSGGSQPQHF. The CDR3 nucleotides read TGTGCCAGCAGCTTATCAGGGGGTAGTCAGCCCCAGCATTTT. Supplemented by reference TRBV7-2 and TRBJ1-5, the full variable domain reads GAGVSQSPSNKVTEKGKDVELRCDPISGHTALYWYRQSLGQGLEFLIYFQGNSAPDKSGLPSDRFSAERTGGSVSTLTIQRTQQEDSAVYLCASSLSGGSQPQHFGDGTRLSIL.

The rearrangement uses TRBV11-2 and TRBJ1-5, with 9 bases fitting TRBD1. Germline CDR1 reads SGHAT; CDR2 reads FQNNGV. CDR3 length equals 14 residues. V shed 5 bases and J 5 bases; nucleotides not matched to a gene: 4. The CDR3 is CASSPGTGYQPQHF. As DNA, the CDR3 is TGTGCCAGCAGCCCCGGGACAGGGTATCAGCCCCAGCATTTT.

The chain has TRBV30 and TRBJ2-5; the match to TRBD1 covers 8 bases. Germline loops: CDR1 GTSNPN, CDR2 SVGIG (reference sequence). J gave up 5 bases and V 3 bases, and 5 bases lay outside the gene matches. The CDR3 extends over 13 amino acids. The CDR3 region is CAWSRGRQETQYF. The CDR3 coding sequence is TGTGCCTGGAGCAGGGGGCGACAGGAGACCCAGTACTTC.

This chain connects TRBV28 to TRBJ2-4; possibly TRBD1 for D (6 bases). The CDR3 contains 16 residues. Germline V gives CDR1 MDHEN, CDR2 SYDVKM. Trimming took off 2 bases at V and 0 bases at J, with 11 bases between the two ends. The DNA for the CDR3 is TGTGCCAGCAGTTTACGGACAGAGCTAGCCAAAAACATTCAGTACTTC. Translated: CASSLRTELAKNIQYF.

The chain uses TRBV29-1 and TRBJ2-1, with D perhaps matching TRBD2 (6 bases). V was pared by 1 base and J by 5 bases, with 15 bases between. The CDR3 extends over 15 amino acids. Germline-derived CDR1 and CDR2 are SQVTM and ANQGSEA. Written as DNA, the CDR3 is TGCAGCGTTGAAGTTTCGGGGGTTGCACACAATGAGCAGTTCTTC. Translation: CSVEVSGVAHNEQFF.

The V call is TRBV5-1, the J call TRBJ2-1, with 11 bases aligning to TRBD1. J was trimmed by 9 bases and V by 4 bases; bases with no gene match: 9. CDR1 is SGHRS, CDR2 YFSETQ, per germline. CDR3 size: 15 residues. CDR3 nucleotides: TGCGCCAGCAGCGAACGGGACAGGGGGTCAGGTGAGCAGTTCTTC. This gives the protein CASSERDRGSGEQFF.

For this clone: At one end the junction does not follow the germline gene, possibly because of a read error. The rearrangement links TRBV7-3 to TRBJ2-5; TRBD1 is a possible D gene (5 bases). Germline CDR1 is SGHTA and CDR2 is FQGTGA. CDR3 length equals 15 residues. DNA for the CDR3: TGTGCCAGCAGCTTAACAGGCAGTGGACAAGGGACCCAGTACTTC. It is translated as CASSLTGSGQGTQYF.

A note on this clone: A much larger clone differs by one base, so this may be a read error. The chain links TRBV7-6 to TRBJ1-2; 7 bases are shared with TRBD1. This CDR3 has 13 residues. Germline V gene lookup returns CDR1 SGHVS and CDR2 FNYEAQ. V dropped 5 bases and J dropped 3; count of bases not matched to a gene: 3. In DNA, the CDR3 is TGTGCCAGCAGCCCCGGGACAGACTATGGCTACACCTTC. It codes for CASSPGTDYGYTF.

The rearrangement uses TRBV18 and TRBJ1-3; a possible D gene is TRBD1 (5 bases). Trimming cost V 5 bases and J 0 bases, with 8 bases left between them. The CDR3 runs to 14 residues. Germline CDR1 is KGHSH and CDR2 is LQKENI. As DNA, the CDR3 is TGTGCCAGCTCAGGGGCCAGCTCTGGAAACACCATATATTTT. Translating it yields CASSGASSGNTIYF.

The V and J genes are TRBV7-3 and TRBJ2-1; 10 nucleotides align to TRBD2. There are 15 residues in the CDR3. CDR1 SGHTA and CDR2 FQGTGA come from the germline V gene. V shed 5 bases, J shed 9 bases, and the junction held 10 bases outside the gene matches. CDR3 in amino acids: CASSPLAGEGGEQFF. The CDR3 nucleotides read TGTGCCAGCAGCCCCCTAGCGGGAGAGGGGGGTGAGCAGTTCTTC.

Comments on this clone: Mismatch with germline at one junction end may stem from a read error. The chain couples TRBV7-7 to TRBJ2-1, with 10 bases fitting TRBD2. Germline V gives CDR1 SSHAT, CDR2 FNYEAQ (reference sequence). The CDR3 runs 15 residues. The CDR3 loop is CASSLTPSGSNEQFF. CDR3 nucleotides: TGTGCTAGCAGCTTAACCCCTAGCGGGAGCAATGAGCAGTTCTTC.

This clone was detected only once. J is TRBJ2-7 and V is TRBV11-2; 10 nucleotides match TRBD2. CDR1 and CDR2 (germline): SGHAT, FQNNGV. The CDR3 has 15 amino acids. The V and J ends lost 0 bases and 6 bases, in that order; junction bases with no gene match: 5. The CDR3 sequence is CASSLEGLAGVEQYF. The CDR3 nucleotides read TGTGCCAGCAGCTTAGAAGGCCTAGCGGGGGTCGAGCAGTACTTC. The variable domain in full, completed from reference TRBV11-2 and TRBJ2-7, reads EAGVAQSPRYKIIEKRQSVAFWCNPISGHATLYWYQQILGQGPKLLIQFQNNGVVDDSQLPKDRFSAERLKGVDSTLKIQPAKLEDSAVYLCASSLEGLAGVEQYFGPGTRLTVT.

The chain uses TRBV11-3 and TRBJ2-3, with D possibly being TRBD2 (5 bases). V lost 1 base and J 1 base, leaving 6 bases between the germline ends. The CDR3 extends over 14 amino acids. Germline V gene sequence: CDR1 SGHNT, CDR2 YENEEA. CDR3 sequence: CASSLGRGTDTQYF. The CDR3 DNA reads as TGTGCCAGCAGCTTAGGGCGGGGCACAGATACGCAGTATTTT.

The V gene is TRBV4-3, the J gene TRBJ1-1; possible D gene TRBD1, 5 bases. Germline V gene data show CDR1 as LGHNA and CDR2 as YSLEER. V was cut by 4 bases and J by 5 bases, with 14 bases left in between. This CDR3 spans 14 amino acids. The CDR3 protein is CASSLGRDNTEAFF. The CDR3 coding sequence is TGCGCCAGCAGCCTCGGCAGGGATAATACTGAAGCTTTCTTT.